The next 17 T cell receptor beta chains were all read from a single sample in a study of OX40 agonist ivuxolimab in advanced cancers. TCRdb's copy holds only in-frame clones and misses some; the assay was immunoSEQ multiplex PCR. This sample has approximately 52,000 clones, with roughly 84% found just once. The input for sequencing was CD4+ or CD8+ T cells sorted from blood, taken in a trial of the OX40 agonist ivuxolimab. Source of these receptors: an adult with an advanced solid tumor such as melanoma, head and neck, liver or kidney cancer.

J is TRBJ2-7 and V is TRBV5-6, with TRBD1 identical over 7 bases. This CDR3 contains 15 residues. Germline CDR1 and CDR2: SGHDT and YYEEEE. V lost 1 base, J lost 1 base, and 5 bases stayed unmatched. In DNA form, the CDR3 reads TGTGCCAGCAGCTTGCAACCAGGGGGTTCCTACGAGCAGTACTTC. Its protein is CASSLQPGGSYEQYF.

The V and J genes are TRBV11-2 and TRBJ2-1; 8 positions agree with TRBD1. There are 15 residues in the CDR3. V shed 2 bases and J 9 bases; nucleotides not matched to a gene: 9. Germline loops: CDR1 SGHAT, CDR2 FQNNGV. The CDR3 nucleotides are TGTGCCAGCAGCTTAAGTCAGGGGGCGGTCTTTGAGCAGTTCTTC. Its protein product is CASSLSQGAVFEQFF.

The chain couples TRBV2 to TRBJ2-3; TRBD1 aligns across 10 bases. Germline-derived CDR1 and CDR2 are SNHLY and FYNNEI. J was trimmed by 3 bases and V by 5 bases; bases with no gene match: 5. The CDR3 totals 15 residues. This CDR3 is CASSRTGGTTDTQYF. The CDR3 DNA sequence: TGTGCCAGCAGTAGGACAGGGGGTACAACAGATACGCAGTATTTT. The full variable domain, in which reference TRBV2 and TRBJ2-3 provide the parts outside the CDR3, is EPEVTQTPSHQVTQMGQEVILRCVPISNHLYFYWYRQILGQKVEFLVSFYNNEISEKSEIFDDQFSVERPDGSNFTLKIRSTKLEDSAMYFCASSRTGGTTDTQYFGPGTRLTVL.

The chain has TRBV7-9 and TRBJ1-4; perhaps TRBD1 as D (6 bases). The CDR3 runs 12 residues. Trimming removed 5 bases from V and 8 bases from J, with 9 bases in between. Germline CDR1 and CDR2: SEHNR and FQNEAQ (reference sequence). The chain's CDR3 is CASSATGEKLFF. The DNA of the CDR3 is TGTGCCAGCAGCGCTACAGGGGAAAAACTGTTTTTT.

V gene TRBV5-5 combines with J gene TRBJ2-1, with 11 bases lining up with TRBD1. The V and J ends lost 3 bases and 8 bases, in that order; junction bases with no gene match: 7. This CDR3 spans 15 amino acids. CDR1 and CDR2 (germline): SGHKS, YYEKEE (reference sequence). The CDR3 sequence is CASSSRTGGRDEQFF. The CDR3 DNA reads TGTGCCAGCAGCTCAAGGACAGGGGGCCGGGATGAGCAGTTCTTC.

This clone has just a few counts. The chain recombines TRBV30 with TRBJ2-1; D may be TRBD2 (7 bases). Germline-derived CDR1 and CDR2 are GTSNPN and SVGIG (reference sequence). This CDR3 region has 15 residues. The ends were cut back, 0 bases at V and 4 bases at J, with 13 bases in the middle. The CDR3 region is CAWSVPAGAYNEQFF. The CDR3 DNA is TGTGCCTGGAGTGTACCGGCGGGGGCGTACAATGAGCAGTTCTTC.

The V gene is TRBV5-4, the J gene TRBJ2-2; 9 nucleotides align to TRBD2. After removal of 3 bases from V and 0 bases from J, the junction contained 3 bases not matched to a gene. The CDR3 totals 16 residues. Per the germline V gene, CDR1 is SGHNT and CDR2 is YYREEE (reference sequence). DNA for the CDR3: TGTGCCAGCAGCTCGACTAGCGGAGCGAACACCGGGGAGCTGTTTTTT. This gives the protein CASSSTSGANTGELFF.

V is TRBV5-4 and J is TRBJ1-1; no clear D. CDR1 and CDR2 (germline): SGHNT, YYREEE (reference sequence). The CDR3 is made up of 14 amino acids. Trimming shortened V by 6 bases and J by 1 base, and 13 bases separated the two germline ends. The CDR3 protein is CASKRGEGNTEAFF. The CDR3 DNA is TGTGCCAGCAAGCGGGGTGAGGGGAACACTGAAGCTTTCTTT.

The rearrangement links TRBV5-1 to TRBJ2-3; 15 bases fit TRBD2. Per the germline V gene, CDR1 is SGHRS and CDR2 is YFSETQ. V was clipped by 5 bases and J by 0 bases; unmatched bases: 7. This CDR3 region has 18 residues. The CDR3 coding sequence is TGCGCCAGCAGAATCGAGGGACTAGCGGGAGGCAGCACAGATACGCAGTATTTT. This codes for CASRIEGLAGGSTDTQYF. The entire variable domain, with the rest obtained from reference TRBV5-1 and TRBJ2-3, is as follows: KAGVTQTPRYLIKTRGQQVTLSCSPISGHRSVSWYQQTPGQGLQFLFEYFSETQRNKGNFPGRFSGRQFSNSRSEMNVSTLELGDSALYLCASRIEGLAGGSTDTQYFGPGTRLTVL.

The gene calls are TRBV30 and TRBJ2-5, with D unresolved. Between the trimmed V and J ends, which lost 1 base and 4 bases, there was a span of 10 bases. CDR1 GTSNPN and CDR2 SVGIG come from the germline V gene (reference sequence). The CDR3 has 13 amino acids. CDR3 bases: TGTGCCTGGAGTGGGGCTAGAGGAGAGACCCAGTACTTC. Protein product: CAWSGARGETQYF.

V usage is TRBV28 and J usage is TRBJ2-3, with 12 bases lining up with TRBD2. V lost 2 bases to trimming and J lost 7 bases; unmatched junction nucleotides: 7. CDR3 length: 16 amino acids. Germline-derived CDR1 and CDR2 are MDHEN and SYDVKM. The CDR3 nucleotides are TGTGCCAGCAGTTTACTAGCGGGAGGGCAACGTAATACGCAGTATTTT. This codes for CASSLLAGGQRNTQYF. The full variable domain, with the rest looked up from reference TRBV28 and TRBJ2-3, is DVKVTQSSRYLVKRTGEKVFLECVQDMDHENMFWYRQDPGLGLRLIYFSYDVKMKEKGDIPEGYSVSREKKERFSLILESASTNQTSMYLCASSLLAGGQRNTQYFGPGTRLTVL.

The chain links TRBV5-4 to TRBJ2-7; TRBD1 might be the D (5 bases). This CDR3 has 15 residues. V shed 0 bases and J shed 0 bases, with 10 bases lying between them. Germline V gene data show CDR1 as SGHNT and CDR2 as YYREEE (reference sequence). CDR3 region: CASSLGRASSYEQYF. For the CDR3, the DNA is TGTGCCAGCAGCTTGGGCAGGGCTAGCTCCTACGAGCAGTACTTC.

This clone was observed a few times. J is TRBJ2-5 and V is TRBV5-1, with TRBD2 matching 8 bases. CDR1 SGHRS and CDR2 YFSETQ come from the germline V gene. Trimming at V came to 6 bases and at J to 3 bases, leaving 13 bases not matched to a gene. The CDR3 runs to 16 residues. CDR3 sequence: CASIFLSGGPEETQYF. In nucleotides, the CDR3 is TGCGCCAGCATTTTTTTATCGGGAGGGCCGGAAGAGACCCAGTACTTC.

The CDR3 sequence is CASSFSGALEQFF. The CDR3 nucleotides read TGTGCCAGCAGCTTTTCCGGGGCGCTTGAGCAGTTCTTC. The genes are TRBV5-4 and TRBJ2-1; the D call may be TRBD1 or TRBD2 (5 bases each). Looked up from germline, CDR1 is SGHNT and CDR2 is YYREEE (reference sequence). Trimming removed 2 bases from V and 9 bases from J, with 12 bases in between. This CDR3 spans 13 amino acids. Full variable domain (rest looked up from reference TRBV5-4 and TRBJ2-1): ETGVTQSPTHLIKTRGQQVTLRCSSQSGHNTVSWYQQALGQGPQFIFQYYREEENGRGNFPPRFSGLQFPNYSSELNVNALELDDSALYLCASSFSGALEQFFGPGTRLTVL.

This clone is medium-sized (0.01 to 0.1%). The chain links TRBV15 to TRBJ1-2, with a weak D call TRBD1 (6 bases). Trimming left V 5 bases short and J 8 bases short, with 18 bases between. The CDR3 covers 14 residues. CDR1 is LNHNV and CDR2 is YYDKDF in the germline V gene (reference sequence). DNA of the CDR3: TGTGCCACCAGCCCCGGGGGCACGGTGAGGGGCTACACCTTC. Translated: CATSPGGTVRGYTF.

V and J are TRBV28 and TRBJ2-1; D not resolved. The CDR3 loop spans 13 amino acids. Germline-derived CDR1 and CDR2 are MDHEN and SYDVKM. Trimming removed 1 base from V and 9 bases from J, with 10 bases in between. The CDR3 DNA reads as TGTGCCAGCAGTTTATATAGGCGAAGTGAGCAGTTCTTC. This codes for CASSLYRRSEQFF.

This chain connects TRBV19 to TRBJ1-1, with D tentatively TRBD1 (5 bases). V lost 9 bases and J 1 base, leaving 27 bases between the germline ends. This CDR3 region has 18 residues. In germline, CDR1 is LNHDA, CDR2 SQIVND (reference sequence). The CDR3 here is CASRSALQVRRANTEAFF. CDR3 DNA sequence: TGTGCCAGCCGAAGCGCCCTACAGGTCCGGAGGGCGAACACTGAAGCTTTCTTT.